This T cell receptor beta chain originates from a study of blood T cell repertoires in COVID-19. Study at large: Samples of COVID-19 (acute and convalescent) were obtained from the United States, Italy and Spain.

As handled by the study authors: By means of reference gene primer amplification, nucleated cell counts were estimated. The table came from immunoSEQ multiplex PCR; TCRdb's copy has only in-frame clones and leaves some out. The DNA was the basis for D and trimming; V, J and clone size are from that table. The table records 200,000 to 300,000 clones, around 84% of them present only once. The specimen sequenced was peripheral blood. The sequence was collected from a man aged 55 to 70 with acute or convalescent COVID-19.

The CDR3 reads CASSPLRDSPLHF. For the CDR3, the DNA is TGTGCCAGCTCACCACTGAGGGATTCACCCCTCCACTTT. The chain combines TRBV18 with TRBJ1-6; D is unresolved. The CDR3 consists of 13 residues. V lost 1 base and J lost 8, with 6 bases in between. Per germline, CDR1 KGHSH and CDR2 LQKENI.